These 13 T cell receptor beta chains originate from one sample sequenced in a study of T cell responses to AZD1222 COVID-19 vaccine. Sequenced by immunoSEQ multiplex PCR; TCRdb stores in-frame clones only, minus some. This sample has 120,000 or so clones; 85% to 90% occur once, and the top ten carry over 12%. This material consisted of peripheral blood, taken 28 days after the second AZD1222 dose. These receptor sequences come from an adult who received the AZD1222 COVID-19 vaccine.

This clone was seen a single time. The chain combines TRBV5-1 with TRBJ2-5; TRBD2 might be the D (6 bases). The germline gives CDR1 SGHRS, CDR2 YFSETQ. V was shortened by 0 bases and J by 1 base, with 7 bases between the two germline ends. The CDR3 runs 14 residues. CDR3 loop: CASSLGRAQETQYF. In DNA, the CDR3 is TGCGCCAGCAGCTTGGGGAGGGCCCAAGAGACCCAGTACTTC.

The J gene is TRBJ1-2, the V gene TRBV10-1; 8 nucleotides agree with TRBD1. The V segment lost 4 bases and the J segment 2 bases; nucleotides outside the gene matches: 3. This CDR3 has 14 residues. Looked up from germline, CDR1 is WNHNN and CDR2 is SYGVQD (reference sequence). CDR3 nucleotides: TGCGCCAGCAGTGGGGGACAGGAGAACTATGGCTACACCTTC. Amino acids: CASSGGQENYGYTF.

The V and J genes are TRBV5-1 and TRBJ2-7, with D perhaps given as TRBD1 or TRBD2 (6 bases each). The V gene's germline CDR1 is SGHRS and CDR2 YFSETQ. The CDR3 runs 14 residues. Trimming stripped 0 bases from V and 5 bases from J, with 12 bases between. CDR3: CASSLGAGEDEQYF. The CDR3 DNA sequence: TGCGCCAGCAGCTTGGGTGCAGGGGAGGACGAGCAGTACTTC.

V gene TRBV6-5 combines with J gene TRBJ1-5; perhaps TRBD1 as D (6 bases). The CDR3 is made up of 13 amino acids. CDR1 and CDR2 from the germline V gene are MNHEY and SVGAGI. V lost 5 bases, J lost 6 bases, and 11 bases lay in between. CDR3 nucleotides: TGTGCCAGCAGTACACGACAGGCTCAGCCCCAGCATTTT. Its protein product is CASSTRQAQPQHF.

The chain's CDR3 is CASGRPGQGETQYF. The CDR3 bases are TGTGCCAGCGGGCGGCCGGGACAGGGAGAGACCCAGTACTTC. The rearrangement links TRBV6-5 to TRBJ2-5, with 9 bases aligning to TRBD1. The CDR3 runs 14 residues. Trimming removed 8 bases from V and 4 bases from J; junction bases left unmatched: 8. Germline V gene sequence: CDR1 MNHEY, CDR2 SVGAGI.

The rearrangement uses TRBV10-3 and TRBJ2-7, with D unclear. This CDR3 contains 16 residues. Germline CDR1 reads ENHRY; CDR2 reads SYGVKD. Trimming left V 2 bases short and J 3 bases short, with 17 bases between. The CDR3 reads CAISEVHGVDVYEQYF. The CDR3 region has the DNA TGTGCCATCAGTGAGGTGCATGGGGTCGATGTCTACGAGCAGTACTTC.

This chain connects TRBV11-2 to TRBJ1-5, with D tentatively TRBD1 (5 bases). CDR3 length equals 14 residues. The germline V and J ends were trimmed by 5 bases and 7 bases, with 15 bases remaining between them. In germline, CDR1 is SGHAT, CDR2 FQNNGV. DNA of the CDR3: TGTGCCAGCAGCCTAGCACCTCAGGGACAGCCCCAGCATTTT. This gives the protein CASSLAPQGQPQHF. Using reference TRBV11-2 and TRBJ1-5 for the parts outside the CDR3, the full variable domain is EAGVAQSPRYKIIEKRQSVAFWCNPISGHATLYWYQQILGQGPKLLIQFQNNGVVDDSQLPKDRFSAERLKGVDSTLKIQPAKLEDSAVYLCASSLAPQGQPQHFGDGTRLSIL.

The chain employs TRBV4-1 and TRBJ2-2, with TRBD2 matching over 8 bases. The CDR3 is 17 residues long. Losses at the gene ends were 4 bases for V and 2 bases for J; bases not matched to a gene: 9. Germline CDR1 and CDR2: MGHRA and YSYEKL. CDR3: CASSRRTSGGNTGELFF. The CDR3 coding sequence is TGCGCCAGCAGCCGACGCACTAGCGGAGGAAACACCGGGGAGCTGTTTTTT.

For the CDR3, the DNA is TGTGCCAGCAGCCTAGCGGGGGCCTACTCCTACAATGAGCAGTTCTTC. Translation gives CASSLAGAYSYNEQFF. This rearrangement joins TRBV5-6 to TRBJ2-1; 10 bases are a match to TRBD2. Unmatched junction bases numbered 4, after V lost 4 bases and J lost 0 bases. The CDR3 length is 16 residues. CDR1 is SGHDT and CDR2 is YYEEEE in the germline V gene.

This clone was detected only a few times. This chain connects TRBV10-3 to TRBJ2-3, with D hard to call. The germline V and J ends were trimmed by 0 bases and 2 bases, with 3 bases remaining between them. The CDR3 is made up of 13 amino acids. Germline-derived CDR1 and CDR2 are ENHRY and SYGVKD. CDR3 protein: CAISESNTDTQYF. CDR3 DNA: TGTGCCATCAGTGAGTCGAACACAGATACGCAGTATTTT.

The V call is TRBV5-1, the J call TRBJ2-7; 8 positions match TRBD1. CDR3 length: 14 amino acids. The V gene's germline CDR1 is SGHRS and CDR2 YFSETQ. Trimming took 1 base from V and 5 from J; bases not matched to a gene: 5. The CDR3 region is CASSLKPGGNEQYF. In DNA, the CDR3 is TGCGCCAGCAGCTTGAAGCCAGGGGGCAACGAGCAGTACTTC.

This clone was picked up one time. J is TRBJ1-1 and V is TRBV27; possible D gene TRBD1, 5 bases. This CDR3 is 13 amino acids long. V lost 6 bases and J 0 bases, leaving 8 bases between the germline ends. In germline, CDR1 is MNHEY, CDR2 SMNVEV (reference sequence). The CDR3 reads CASRDIMNTEAFF. CDR3 in DNA: TGTGCCAGCAGGGACATCATGAACACTGAAGCTTTCTTT.

V and J are TRBV5-1 and TRBJ2-1, with D perhaps matching TRBD2 (5 bases). Germline V gives CDR1 SGHRS, CDR2 YFSETQ. V was trimmed by 3 bases and J by 8 bases, leaving 9 bases between them. The CDR3 runs 12 residues. In DNA form, the CDR3 reads TGCGCCAGCAGCTGGACGGGGTATGAGCAGTTCTTC. It codes for CASSWTGYEQFF.